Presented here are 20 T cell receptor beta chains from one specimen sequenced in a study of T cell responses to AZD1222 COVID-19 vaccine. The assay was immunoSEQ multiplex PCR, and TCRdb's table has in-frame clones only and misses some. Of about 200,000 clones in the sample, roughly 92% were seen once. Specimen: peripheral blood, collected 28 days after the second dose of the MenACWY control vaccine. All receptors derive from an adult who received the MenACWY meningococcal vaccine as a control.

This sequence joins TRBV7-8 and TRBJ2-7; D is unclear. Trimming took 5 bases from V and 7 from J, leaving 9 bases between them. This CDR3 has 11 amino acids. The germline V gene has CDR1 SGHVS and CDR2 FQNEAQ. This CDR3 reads CASSPSLEQYF. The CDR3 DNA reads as TGTGCCAGCAGCCCCAGTTTGGAGCAGTACTTC.

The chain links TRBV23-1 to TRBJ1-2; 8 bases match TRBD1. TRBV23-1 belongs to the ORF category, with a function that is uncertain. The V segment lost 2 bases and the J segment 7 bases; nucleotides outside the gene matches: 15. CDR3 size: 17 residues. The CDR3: CASSQITGQGARGGYTF. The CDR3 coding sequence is TGCGCCAGCAGTCAAATCACGGGCCAGGGGGCGCGGGGTGGCTACACCTTC.

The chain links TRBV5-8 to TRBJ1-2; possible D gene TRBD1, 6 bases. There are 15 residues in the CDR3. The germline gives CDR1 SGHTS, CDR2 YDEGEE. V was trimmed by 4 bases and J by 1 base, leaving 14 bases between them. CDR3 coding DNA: TGTGCCAGCAGCGTTAACAGGGACCGTAACTATGGCTACACCTTC. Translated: CASSVNRDRNYGYTF.

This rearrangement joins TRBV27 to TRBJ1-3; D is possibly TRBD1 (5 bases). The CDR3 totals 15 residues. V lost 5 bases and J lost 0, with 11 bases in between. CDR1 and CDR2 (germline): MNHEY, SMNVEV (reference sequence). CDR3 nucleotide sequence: TGTGCCAGCAGTCGGGCCAGGGCCTCTGGAAACACCATATATTTT. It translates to CASSRARASGNTIYF.

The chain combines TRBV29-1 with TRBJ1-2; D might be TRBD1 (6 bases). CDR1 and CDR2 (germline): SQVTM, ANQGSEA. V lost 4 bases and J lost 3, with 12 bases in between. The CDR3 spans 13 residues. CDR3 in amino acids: CSVAGGQDYGYTF. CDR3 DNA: TGCAGCGTTGCCGGGGGGCAAGACTATGGCTACACCTTC.

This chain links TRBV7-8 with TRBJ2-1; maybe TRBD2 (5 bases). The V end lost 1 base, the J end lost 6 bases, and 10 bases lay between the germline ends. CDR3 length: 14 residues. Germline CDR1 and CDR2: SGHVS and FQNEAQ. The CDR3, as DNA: TGTGCCAGCAGCTTAGGGACTTATTCCAATGAGCAGTTCTTC. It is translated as CASSLGTYSNEQFF.

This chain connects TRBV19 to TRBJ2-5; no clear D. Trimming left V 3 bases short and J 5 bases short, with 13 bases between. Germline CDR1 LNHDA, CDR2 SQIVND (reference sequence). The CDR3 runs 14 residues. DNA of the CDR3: TGTGCCAGTAGTATGTCGTTCAGCGCGGAGACCCAGTACTTC. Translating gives CASSMSFSAETQYF.

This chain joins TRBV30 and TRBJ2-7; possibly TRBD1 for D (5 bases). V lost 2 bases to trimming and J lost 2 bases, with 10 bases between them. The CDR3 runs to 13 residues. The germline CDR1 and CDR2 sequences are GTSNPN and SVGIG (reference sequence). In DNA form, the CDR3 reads TGTGCCTGGAGTAGACAGAGGACCTACGAGCAGTACTTC. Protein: CAWSRQRTYEQYF. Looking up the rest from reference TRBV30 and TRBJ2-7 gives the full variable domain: SQTIHQWPATLVQPVGSPLSLECTVEGTSNPNLYWYRQAAGRGLQLLFYSVGIGQISSEVPQNLSASRPQDRQFILSSKKLLLSDSGFYLCAWSRQRTYEQYFGPGTRLTVT.

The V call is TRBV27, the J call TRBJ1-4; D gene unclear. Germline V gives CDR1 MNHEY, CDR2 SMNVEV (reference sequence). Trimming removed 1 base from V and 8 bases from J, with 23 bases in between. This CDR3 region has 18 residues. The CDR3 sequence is CASSLYGRRGGISEKLFF. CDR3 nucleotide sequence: TGTGCCAGCAGTTTATATGGAAGGCGGGGAGGTATAAGCGAAAAACTGTTTTTT.

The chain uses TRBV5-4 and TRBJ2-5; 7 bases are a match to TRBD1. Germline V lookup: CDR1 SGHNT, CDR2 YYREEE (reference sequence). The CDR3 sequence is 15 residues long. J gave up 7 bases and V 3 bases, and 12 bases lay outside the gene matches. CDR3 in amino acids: CASSSGQSSYGTQYF. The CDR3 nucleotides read TGTGCCAGCAGCTCGGGACAGTCTTCATACGGGACCCAGTACTTC. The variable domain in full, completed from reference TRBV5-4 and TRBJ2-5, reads ETGVTQSPTHLIKTRGQQVTLRCSSQSGHNTVSWYQQALGQGPQFIFQYYREEENGRGNFPPRFSGLQFPNYSSELNVNALELDDSALYLCASSSGQSSYGTQYFGPGTRLLVL.

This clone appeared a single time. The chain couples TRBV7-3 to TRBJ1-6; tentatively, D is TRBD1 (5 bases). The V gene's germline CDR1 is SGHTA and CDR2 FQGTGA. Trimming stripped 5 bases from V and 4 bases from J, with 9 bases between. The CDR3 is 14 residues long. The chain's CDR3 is CASSLKGYNSPLHF. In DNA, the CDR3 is TGTGCCAGCAGCCTAAAGGGGTATAATTCACCCCTCCACTTT.

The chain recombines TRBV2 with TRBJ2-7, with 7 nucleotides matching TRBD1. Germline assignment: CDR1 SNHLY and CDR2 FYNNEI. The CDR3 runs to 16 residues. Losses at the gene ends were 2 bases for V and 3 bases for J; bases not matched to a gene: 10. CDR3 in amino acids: CASSESMQGVYYEQYF. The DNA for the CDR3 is TGTGCCAGCAGTGAATCGATGCAGGGGGTTTACTACGAGCAGTACTTC.

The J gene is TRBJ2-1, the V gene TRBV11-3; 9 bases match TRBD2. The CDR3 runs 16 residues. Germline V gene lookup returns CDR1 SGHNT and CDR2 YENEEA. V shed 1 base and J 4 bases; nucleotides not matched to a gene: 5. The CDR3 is CASSLVGLAGYNEQFF. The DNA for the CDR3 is TGTGCCAGCAGCTTAGTGGGTCTAGCGGGGTACAATGAGCAGTTCTTC.

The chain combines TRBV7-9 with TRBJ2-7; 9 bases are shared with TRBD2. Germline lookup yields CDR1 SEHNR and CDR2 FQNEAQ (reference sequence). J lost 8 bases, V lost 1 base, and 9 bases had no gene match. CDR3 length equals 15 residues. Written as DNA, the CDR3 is TGTGCCAGCAGCTTAGGGCTAGCGGGATCGACGCAGCAGTACTTC. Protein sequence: CASSLGLAGSTQQYF.

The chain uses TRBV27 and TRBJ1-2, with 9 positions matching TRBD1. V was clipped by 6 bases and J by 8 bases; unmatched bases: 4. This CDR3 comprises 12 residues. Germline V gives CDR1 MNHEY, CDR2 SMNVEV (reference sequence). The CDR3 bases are TGTGCCAGCAGGCTAACAGGGGGCGGCTACACCTTC. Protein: CASRLTGGGYTF.

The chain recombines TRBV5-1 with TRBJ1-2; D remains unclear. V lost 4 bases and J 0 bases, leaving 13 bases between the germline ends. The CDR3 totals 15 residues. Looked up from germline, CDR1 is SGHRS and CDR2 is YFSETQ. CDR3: CASSPSTAANYGYTF. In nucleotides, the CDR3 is TGCGCCAGCAGCCCCAGCACGGCCGCTAACTATGGCTACACCTTC. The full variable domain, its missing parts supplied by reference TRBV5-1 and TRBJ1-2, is KAGVTQTPRYLIKTRGQQVTLSCSPISGHRSVSWYQQTPGQGLQFLFEYFSETQRNKGNFPGRFSGRQFSNSRSEMNVSTLELGDSALYLCASSPSTAANYGYTFGSGTRLTVV.

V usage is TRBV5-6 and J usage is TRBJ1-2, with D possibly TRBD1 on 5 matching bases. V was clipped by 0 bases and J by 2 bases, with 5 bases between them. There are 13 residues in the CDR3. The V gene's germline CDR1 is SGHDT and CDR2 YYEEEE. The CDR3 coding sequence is TGTGCCAGCAGCTTGGCAGGGAACTATGGCTACACCTTC. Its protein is CASSLAGNYGYTF.

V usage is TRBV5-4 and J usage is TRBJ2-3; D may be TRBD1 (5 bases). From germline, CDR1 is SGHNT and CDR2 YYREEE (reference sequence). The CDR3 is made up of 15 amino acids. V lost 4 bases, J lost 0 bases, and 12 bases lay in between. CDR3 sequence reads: CASSGAGFSTDTQYF. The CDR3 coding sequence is TGTGCCAGCAGCGGGGCAGGATTCAGCACAGATACGCAGTATTTT.

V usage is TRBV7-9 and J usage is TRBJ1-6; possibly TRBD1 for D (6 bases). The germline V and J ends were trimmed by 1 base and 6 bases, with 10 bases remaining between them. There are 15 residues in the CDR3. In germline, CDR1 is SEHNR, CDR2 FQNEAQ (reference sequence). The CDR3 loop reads CASSLGDKSNSPLHF. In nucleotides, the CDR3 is TGTGCCAGCAGCTTAGGGGACAAATCTAATTCACCCCTCCACTTT.

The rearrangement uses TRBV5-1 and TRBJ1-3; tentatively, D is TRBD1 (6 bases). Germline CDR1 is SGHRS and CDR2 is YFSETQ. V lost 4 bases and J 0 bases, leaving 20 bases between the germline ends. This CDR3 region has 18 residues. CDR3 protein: CASSAYPGQRSSGNTIYF. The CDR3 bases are TGCGCCAGCAGCGCCTACCCTGGACAGAGAAGCTCTGGAAACACCATATATTTT.